The table lists the clone carrying this T cell receptor (beta chain) with many counts. What it recognizes is unknown. The data originate from a study of T-cell memory formation after mild COVID-19. The overall study: Largely donor-specific TCR clusters were found.

5'RACE, which relied on constant-segment primers, yielded TCR alpha and TCR beta cDNA libraries carrying sample barcodes and UMIs. From the 5' RACE reads, TCRdb called clonotypes with MiXCR, one entry per CDR3 protein. Of 45,000 to 65,000 distinct CDR3 sequences listed, around 9.7% are singletons. CDR1 SGHNT and CDR2 YENEEA come from the germline V gene. The CDR3 extends over 15 amino acids. The V and J ends lost 5 bases and 3 bases respectively, with 14 bases between them. Whole-study findings and limits: Most CD4+ clones that shrank were in CM and EM, while CD8+ ones turned up in EMRA. Whereas later expanders leaned CD4+, clones contracting day 15 to 85 showed a balanced CD4/CD8 makeup.

The receptor's source is an adult woman who had mild COVID-19 (a few samples of this study predate the infection). Cell type and time point are not known. The chain is built from TRBV11-3 and TRBJ2-1; D possibly corresponds to TRBD2 (6 bases). The sequenced material came from PBMCs or a T cell subset sorted from them (not recorded which). The CDR3 loop reads CASSPSGDLYNEQFF. The CDR3 nucleotides are TGTGCCAGCAGCCCGTCGGGGGATCTCTACAATGAGCAGTTCTTC.